Sequencing of this TCR beta chain was carried out in a study of OX40 agonist ivuxolimab in advanced cancers. At the level of the study: Three patients got partial responses; one had hepatocellular carcinoma and two had cutaneous melanoma. General study findings and limits: Among the lowest peripheral clonal expansion occurred in 0.1-3.0 mg/kg partial responders. No determination was made of the antigen specificity of the expanded peripheral T cells.

This CDR3 has 17 amino acids. The germline V and J ends were trimmed by 4 bases and 10 bases, with 27 bases remaining between them. Per germline, CDR1 SGDLS and CDR2 YYNGEE. TCRdb's table, derived via immunoSEQ multiplex PCR, lists solely in-frame clones and lacks some. The profile shows 40,000 to 60,000 clones, just under 95% of them singletons. With respect to this clone: Antigen: not known.

The TCR sequence derives from an adult with an advanced solid tumor such as melanoma, head and neck, liver or kidney cancer. Sequences were derived from CD4+ or CD8+ T cells sorted from blood, sampled in a trial of the OX40 agonist ivuxolimab. The chain recombines TRBV9 with TRBJ2-1; D perhaps matches TRBD2 (6 bases). CDR3 nucleotide sequence: TGTGCCAGCAGCTATAGTAGCGGTTTACGTATTCCCGGGGAGCAGTTCTTC. Translation gives CASSYSSGLRIPGEQFF.